The clone carrying this TCR beta chain has at least ten counts. The germline gives CDR1 KGHSH, CDR2 LQKENI. The CDR3 extends over 12 amino acids. Trimming shortened V by 3 bases and J by 6 bases, and 6 bases separated the two germline ends. The data derive from a study of T cells in Graves' hyperthyroidism and ophthalmopathy. TCR beta CDR3 sequences were amplified from RNA transcripts. First-round RT-PCR with HTBI primers amplified the TCR CDR3 region. TCRdb ran MiXCR on the multiplex PCR reads and lists one entry per CDR3 protein. The sample has 400,000 or so distinct CDR3 sequences; roughly an eighth are singletons.

The origin of this receptor is a man aged 50 to 60 with Graves' ophthalmopathy. The chain combines TRBV18 with TRBJ2-1; D gene uncertain. What was sequenced was blood. This chain's CDR3 is CASSPGGNEQFF. In nucleotides, the CDR3 is TGTGCCAGCTCACCGGGCGGCAATGAGCAGTTCTTC.